This T cell receptor beta chain originates from a study of response to subunit inactivated influenza vaccine. Whole-study results and caveats: Authors proposed each seasonal influenza vaccination draws in few new T cells.

The CDR3 totals 15 residues. V trimming: 6 bases; J trimming: 3 bases; junction bases outside the gene matches: 8. Per the germline V gene, CDR1 is DFQATT and CDR2 is SNEGSKA (reference sequence). Points on this clonotype: Its antigen is unidentified.

TCRdb processed the RT-PCR reads anew with MiXCR; each CDR3 protein has one entry. This sample carries some 180,000 distinct CDR3 sequences, around 9.2% of them seen once, and the ten largest clones take approximately 11%. The material sequenced was non-naive T cells sorted from PBMCs, taken on the day of vaccination. This chain joins TRBV20-1 and TRBJ2-3, with 11 bases that match TRBD2. This clonotype was sampled from a man aged 45-65 years who received an inactivated influenza vaccine. CDR3 in amino acids: CSARTSGRITDTQYF. The CDR3, as DNA: TGCAGTGCCAGGACTAGCGGGCGTATAACAGATACGCAGTATTTT.